This passage covers 20 T cell receptor beta chains from one sample sequenced in a study of B cell selection in AIRE deficiency. Using immunoSEQ multiplex PCR, the repertoire was profiled, and TCRdb retains in-frame clones only, with some absent. Seen here are tens of thousands of clones, roughly 96% observed once, and the top ten hold approximately 0.21%. Conventional CD4 T cells were sorted as CD4+CD127+ cells. Sequenced: CD4+CD127+ conventional T cells sorted from PBMCs. The receptors stem from a human donor in good health.

The chain uses TRBV4-2 and TRBJ2-1, with no clear D. The V and J ends lost 1 base and 5 bases respectively, with 12 bases between them. Germline-derived CDR1 and CDR2 are LGHNA and YNFKEQ. This CDR3 has 15 amino acids. The CDR3 region has the DNA TGTGCCAGCAGCCAAGCGGGCGAAGGACACAATGAGCAGTTCTTC. Protein product: CASSQAGEGHNEQFF.

The chain recombines TRBV5-1 with TRBJ1-3, with D possibly TRBD1 on 5 matching bases. The CDR3 is 15 amino acids. Trimming removed 4 bases from V and 4 bases from J, with 15 bases in between. Per germline, CDR1 SGHRS and CDR2 YFSETQ. CDR3 bases: TGCGCCAGCAGCCCCACAGGTGTGGGAGGAAACACCATATATTTT. It codes for CASSPTGVGGNTIYF.

The chain has TRBV5-1 and TRBJ2-1; 9 nucleotides match TRBD2. The trim removed 2 bases at V and 14 bases at J, leaving 11 bases unmatched. CDR1 and CDR2 (germline): SGHRS, YFSETQ. The CDR3 totals 14 residues. The CDR3 is CASSLAGGDQPKFF. DNA for the CDR3: TGCGCCAGCAGCTTAGCGGGAGGTGACCAACCAAAGTTCTTC.

The chain uses TRBV5-1 and TRBJ2-3, with no clear D. CDR1 and CDR2 from the germline V gene are SGHRS and YFSETQ. Trimming took off 0 bases at V and 8 bases at J, with 10 bases between the two ends. This CDR3 region has 13 residues. CDR3 coding DNA: TGCGCCAGCAGCTTGGACTCAGCAACTACGCAGTATTTT. Residues: CASSLDSATTQYF.

The chain combines TRBV4-2 with TRBJ2-6; D not certain. V gave up 4 bases and J gave up 0 bases, with 13 bases separating them. Per the germline V gene, CDR1 is LGHNA and CDR2 is YNFKEQ. This CDR3 has 17 residues. CDR3 sequence: CASSPRPESSGANVLTF. CDR3 coding DNA: TGTGCCAGCAGCCCAAGACCCGAGAGCTCTGGGGCCAACGTCCTGACTTTC.

The table lists this clone with a count of one. The CDR3 bases are TGTGCCAGTAGTATCACAGGAGGGGTTCATGAGCAGTTCTTC. Translated, it gives CASSITGGVHEQFF. The rearrangement links TRBV19 to TRBJ2-1, with D tentatively TRBD2 (6 bases). CDR3 size: 14 residues. CDR1 and CDR2 from the germline V gene are LNHDA and SQIVND (reference sequence). V was trimmed by 3 bases and J by 8 bases, leaving 14 bases between them. The entire variable domain, with the rest obtained from reference TRBV19 and TRBJ2-1, is as follows: DGGITQSPKYLFRKEGQNVTLSCEQNLNHDAMYWYRQDPGQGLRLIYYSQIVNDFQKGDIAEGYSVSREKKESFPLTVTSAQKNPTAFYLCASSITGGVHEQFFGPGTRLTVL.

V usage is TRBV7-2 and J usage is TRBJ1-2, with D maybe TRBD1 (6 bases). The CDR3 has 17 amino acids. Per germline, CDR1 SGHTA and CDR2 FQGNSA. Trimming left V 5 bases short and J 3 bases short, with 22 bases between. The CDR3 region has the DNA TGTGCCAGCAGCGAAAATCCCGGACAGAAGCATTACTATGGCTACACCTTC. As protein: CASSENPGQKHYYGYTF.

The chain combines TRBV5-1 with TRBJ2-1; the D is unclear. The germline gives CDR1 SGHRS, CDR2 YFSETQ. The CDR3 covers 15 residues. Trimming left V 0 bases short and J 4 bases short, with 11 bases between. The CDR3 is CASSLEQLPYNEQFF. The CDR3 DNA reads as TGCGCCAGCAGCTTGGAGCAGTTACCTTACAATGAGCAGTTCTTC.

This chain joins TRBV2 and TRBJ1-5; TRBD1 matches 7 bases. Germline values: CDR1 SNHLY, CDR2 FYNNEI. The trim removed 10 bases at V and 5 bases at J, leaving 5 bases unmatched. The CDR3 extends over 12 amino acids. The CDR3 protein is CATGQPHQPQHF. CDR3 in DNA: TGTGCCACGGGACAGCCCCATCAGCCCCAGCATTTT.

Note on this clone: The germline gene is not matched at one end of the junction; a read error may be the cause. CDR3 loop: CASSRTYSYNERFF. The CDR3 nucleotides are TGTGCCAGCAGCCGGACTTACTCCTACAATGAGCGGTTCTTC. The gene calls are TRBV6-5 and TRBJ2-1, with D perhaps TRBD2 (5 bases). Germline CDR1 is MNHEY and CDR2 is SVGAGI. There are 14 residues in the CDR3.

The V and J genes are TRBV10-3 and TRBJ2-7; a possible D gene is TRBD1 (5 bases). Trimming removed 10 bases at V and 3 bases at J, with 16 bases between. CDR1 and CDR2 from the germline V gene are ENHRY and SYGVKD. The CDR3 length is 13 residues. CDR3 bases: TGTGCCACCAGGGTGGGTATGGGCTACGAGCAGTACTTC. Protein sequence: CATRVGMGYEQYF.

J is TRBJ1-2 and V is TRBV5-5, with D tentatively TRBD1 (5 bases). With 2 bases removed from V and 6 bases from J, the gap between germline ends came to 14 bases. In germline, CDR1 is SGHKS, CDR2 YYEKEE (reference sequence). The CDR3 consists of 14 residues. The CDR3 spells CASSLTGRLHGYTF. CDR3 sequence (DNA): TGTGCCAGCAGCTTAACAGGAAGACTACATGGCTACACCTTC. The entire variable domain, with the rest obtained from reference TRBV5-5 and TRBJ1-2, is as follows: DAGVTQSPTHLIKTRGQQVTLRCSPISGHKSVSWYQQVLGQGPQFIFQYYEKEERGRGNFPDRFSARQFPNYSSELNVNALLLGDSALYLCASSLTGRLHGYTFGSGTRLTVV.

V usage is TRBV19 and J usage is TRBJ1-6; a possible D gene is TRBD1 (5 bases). CDR3 size: 15 residues. The V and J ends lost 3 bases and 9 bases respectively, with 15 bases between them. Per the germline V gene, CDR1 is LNHDA and CDR2 is SQIVND (reference sequence). This chain's CDR3 is CASSMRSGIRSPLHF. In DNA, the CDR3 is TGTGCCAGTAGTATGCGCTCAGGGATCCGTTCACCCCTCCACTTT.

This chain's CDR3 is CATMMAPRTDTQYF. CDR3 DNA sequence: TGTGCCACCATGATGGCTCCCCGCACAGATACGCAGTATTTT. The chain carries TRBV2 and TRBJ2-3, with D hard to call. Germline V lookup: CDR1 SNHLY, CDR2 FYNNEI. This CDR3 contains 14 residues. V lost 10 bases and J 1 base, leaving 15 bases between the germline ends.

The V and J genes are TRBV7-3 and TRBJ1-4; tentatively, D is TRBD1 (5 bases). The V gene lost 5 bases and the J gene lost 0 bases, with 10 bases spanning the gap. The germline V gene has CDR1 SGHTA and CDR2 FQGTGA. The CDR3 is 15 residues long. This CDR3 is CASSPGTATNEKLFF. CDR3 bases: TGTGCCAGCAGCCCAGGGACTGCAACTAATGAAAAACTGTTTTTT.

The chain combines TRBV2 with TRBJ2-7; 7 nucleotides line up with TRBD1. J lost 0 bases, V lost 7 bases, and 6 bases had no gene match. The CDR3 is 14 amino acids. The V gene's germline CDR1 is SNHLY and CDR2 FYNNEI. CDR3 sequence reads: CASTRQGSSYEQYF. DNA for the CDR3: TGTGCCAGCACCCGACAGGGAAGCTCCTACGAGCAGTACTTC.

This chain joins TRBV9 and TRBJ1-1; D might be TRBD1 (6 bases). V gave up 3 bases and J gave up 1 base, with 16 bases separating them. Germline loops: CDR1 SGDLS, CDR2 YYNGEE. The CDR3 totals 16 residues. The CDR3 spells CASSAGQLHRNTEAFF. The CDR3 nucleotides are TGTGCCAGCAGCGCCGGACAGCTCCATCGGAACACTGAAGCTTTCTTT.

The chain has TRBV4-1 and TRBJ2-5; D may be TRBD1 (6 bases). Trimming stripped 0 bases from V and 5 bases from J, with 13 bases between. CDR3 length: 15 amino acids. Looked up from germline, CDR1 is MGHRA and CDR2 is YSYEKL. The CDR3 nucleotides read TGCGCCAGCAGCCAAGACCCAGGGGACGGGGAGACCCAGTACTTC. It specifies CASSQDPGDGETQYF.

This rearrangement joins TRBV6-5 to TRBJ1-1; D possibly corresponds to TRBD1 (5 bases). The CDR3 runs 14 residues. V lost 0 bases, J lost 8 bases, and 13 bases lay in between. Germline loops: CDR1 MNHEY, CDR2 SVGAGI. Written as DNA, the CDR3 is TGTGCCAGCAGTTACTCGAAATGGGGACCGGAAGCTTTCTTT. This gives the protein CASSYSKWGPEAFF.

The CDR3 region has the DNA TGCAGCGTTGACCACAGGTTTCAAGAGACCCAGTACTTC. Translated: CSVDHRFQETQYF. The rearrangement links TRBV29-1 to TRBJ2-5, with TRBD1 as a possible D gene (5 bases). Trimming left V 3 bases short and J 2 bases short, with 10 bases between. Germline loops: CDR1 SQVTM, CDR2 ANQGSEA. This CDR3 is 13 amino acids long.